One and the same sample provided the 19 T cell receptor beta chains below, sequenced in a study of OX40 agonist ivuxolimab in advanced cancers. Data came from immunoSEQ multiplex PCR; TCRdb stores just in-frame clones and leaves some out. The sample contains approximately 67,000 clones, about 89% of which appear only once. The sample consisted of CD4+ or CD8+ T cells sorted from blood, taken in a trial of the OX40 agonist ivuxolimab. The receptors derive from an adult with an advanced solid tumor such as melanoma, head and neck, liver or kidney cancer.

CDR3: CASSFRGLQETQYF. CDR3 coding DNA: TGTGCCAGCAGTTTCCGAGGGCTCCAAGAGACCCAGTACTTC. The chain recombines TRBV27 with TRBJ2-5; D possibly corresponds to TRBD2 (5 bases). The CDR3 totals 14 residues. With 3 bases removed from V and 1 base from J, the gap between germline ends came to 9 bases. The V gene's germline CDR1 is MNHEY and CDR2 SMNVEV (reference sequence).

The J gene is TRBJ1-1, the V gene TRBV19; the match to TRBD1 covers 7 bases. The CDR3 loop spans 17 amino acids. Trimming took 5 bases from V and 0 from J; bases not matched to a gene: 12. Germline V CDR1 and CDR2: LNHDA, SQIVND (reference sequence). This CDR3 reads CASSFATRDRLNTEAFF. As DNA, the CDR3 is TGTGCCAGTAGTTTCGCGACCCGGGACAGATTGAACACTGAAGCTTTCTTT.

This clone was recorded only once. This chain connects TRBV30 to TRBJ2-1; D uncertain. The V end was cut by 2 bases, the J end by 9 bases, with 11 bases between. CDR3 size: 12 residues. Germline V gene lookup returns CDR1 GTSNPN and CDR2 SVGIG (reference sequence). The DNA for the CDR3 is TGTGCCTGGAGTCCCTCGTGGGCTGAGCAGTTCTTC. Its translation: CAWSPSWAEQFF.

The J gene is TRBJ2-3, the V gene TRBV4-2; D gene uncertain. Germline CDR1 reads LGHNA; CDR2 reads YNFKEQ. Trimming took 6 bases from V and 0 from J, leaving 13 bases between them. This CDR3 has 15 amino acids. The CDR3 coding sequence is TGTGCCAGCAGTCACGGCGAGCTCAGCACAGATACGCAGTATTTT. It codes for CASSHGELSTDTQYF.

The chain employs TRBV5-1 and TRBJ1-4; maybe TRBD1 (6 bases). The germline V gene encodes CDR1 SGHRS and CDR2 YFSETQ. V was shortened by 3 bases and J by 4 bases, with 16 bases between the two germline ends. This CDR3 spans 16 amino acids. The CDR3 sequence is CASSSSTGQGNEKLFF. CDR3 nucleotides: TGCGCCAGCAGCTCGTCGACAGGCCAGGGTAATGAAAAACTGTTTTTT.

V usage is TRBV6-6 and J usage is TRBJ1-5; no definite D call. In germline, CDR1 is MNHNY, CDR2 SVGAGI (reference sequence). The CDR3 totals 14 residues. V was pared by 6 bases and J by 4 bases, with 13 bases between. This CDR3 is CASSVSDVNQPQHF. CDR3 coding DNA: TGTGCCAGCAGCGTATCGGACGTAAATCAGCCCCAGCATTTT.

This chain uses TRBV6-1 with TRBJ2-2; a possible D gene is TRBD1 (5 bases). Germline V lookup: CDR1 MNHNS, CDR2 SASEGT. Trimming took off 7 bases at V and 5 bases at J, with 14 bases between the two ends. This CDR3 spans 14 amino acids. The CDR3 spells CASTAGINTGELFF. The CDR3, as DNA: TGTGCCAGCACTGCAGGGATTAATACCGGGGAGCTGTTTTTT.

This chain joins TRBV6-5 and TRBJ2-7; 8 bases align to TRBD2. The ends lost 5 bases at V and 0 bases at J; junction bases unmatched: 6. This CDR3 comprises 15 residues. In germline, CDR1 is MNHEY, CDR2 SVGAGI. Written as DNA, the CDR3 is TGTGCCAGCAGTCTAGCGGGCAGGAGCTCCTACGAGCAGTACTTC. It yields the protein CASSLAGRSSYEQYF.

The table lists this clone with a few counts. The chain couples TRBV11-2 to TRBJ2-7; 9 positions match TRBD1. Germline V gene lookup returns CDR1 SGHAT and CDR2 FQNNGV. V shed 5 bases and J 4 bases; nucleotides not matched to a gene: 12. CDR3 length equals 16 residues. The CDR3 DNA reads TGTGCCAGCAGCCCGATAAGGACAGGGGCGGCGTACGAGCAGTACTTC. Translation gives CASSPIRTGAAYEQYF. The variable domain in full, with the rest retrieved from reference TRBV11-2 and TRBJ2-7, is EAGVAQSPRYKIIEKRQSVAFWCNPISGHATLYWYQQILGQGPKLLIQFQNNGVVDDSQLPKDRFSAERLKGVDSTLKIQPAKLEDSAVYLCASSPIRTGAAYEQYFGPGTRLTVT.

V and J are TRBV15 and TRBJ1-5; 8 nucleotides match TRBD1. The CDR3 sequence is 15 residues long. Trimming took 3 bases from V and 7 from J; bases not matched to a gene: 8. Germline values: CDR1 LNHNV, CDR2 YYDKDF (reference sequence). As DNA, the CDR3 is TGTGCCACCAGCAGTCGCGACAGGGACAGGCAGCCCCAGCATTTT. Amino acid sequence: CATSSRDRDRQPQHF.

The rearrangement uses TRBV18 and TRBJ2-5; D not certain. Germline V gene sequence: CDR1 KGHSH, CDR2 LQKENI. This CDR3 region has 13 residues. Trimming stripped 5 bases from V and 3 bases from J, with 10 bases between. CDR3: CASSAGSKETQYF. The CDR3 bases are TGTGCCAGCTCAGCCGGGTCAAAAGAGACCCAGTACTTC.

The J gene is TRBJ1-2, the V gene TRBV29-1, with D unresolved. CDR1 SQVTM and CDR2 ANQGSEA come from the germline V gene. V lost 4 bases, J lost 8 bases, and 14 bases lay in between. CDR3 length: 12 amino acids. The CDR3 bases are TGCAGCGTTGCCTCGGCCAAAAAAGGCTACACCTTC. As protein: CSVASAKKGYTF. The full variable domain, rest sourced from reference TRBV29-1 and TRBJ1-2, is SAVISQKPSRDICQRGTSLTIQCQVDSQVTMMFWYRQQPGQSLTLIATANQGSEATYESGFVIDKFPISRPNLTFSTLTVSNMSPEDSSIYLCSVASAKKGYTFGSGTRLTVV.

The gene calls are TRBV18 and TRBJ2-1, with D unclear. The CDR3 loop spans 14 amino acids. Germline V CDR1 and CDR2: KGHSH, LQKENI. Trimming took off 3 bases at V and 4 bases at J, with 10 bases between the two ends. Written as DNA, the CDR3 is TGTGCCAGCTCACCCCGGACGGATTACAATGAGCAGTTCTTC. It is translated as CASSPRTDYNEQFF. The full variable domain, rest sourced from reference TRBV18 and TRBJ2-1, is NAGVMQNPRHLVRRRGQEARLRCSPMKGHSHVYWYRQLPEEGLKFMVYLQKENIIDESGMPKERFSAEFPKEGPSILRIQQVVRGDSAAYFCASSPRTDYNEQFFGPGTRLTVL.

CDR3 coding DNA: TGTGCCAGCAGCTTAGCGTTGGGACTAGCGGGAGGATACGAGCAGTACTTC. Protein: CASSLALGLAGGYEQYF. The chain joins TRBV7-2 to TRBJ2-7; 15 bases agree with TRBD2. Germline V gene data show CDR1 as SGHTA and CDR2 as FQGNSA. Losses at the gene ends were 0 bases for V and 4 bases for J; bases not matched to a gene: 4. This CDR3 region has 17 residues.

The chain links TRBV27 to TRBJ2-3; 7 bases fit TRBD2. V dropped 3 bases and J dropped 2; count of bases not matched to a gene: 5. In germline, CDR1 is MNHEY, CDR2 SMNVEV (reference sequence). The CDR3 runs 15 residues. DNA of the CDR3: TGTGCCAGCAGTTTGGCTAGCGGACTCACAGATACGCAGTATTTT. Translation: CASSLASGLTDTQYF.

J is TRBJ1-5 and V is TRBV18; 10 bases map to TRBD1. The CDR3 length is 15 residues. The junction had 6 bases not matched to a gene; V was cut back by 3 bases and J by 7 bases. The germline V gene encodes CDR1 KGHSH and CDR2 LQKENI. This CDR3 reads CASSPGLGQGQPQHF. CDR3 in DNA: TGTGCCAGCTCACCGGGGTTGGGACAGGGGCAGCCCCAGCATTTT.

This clone was seen only once. The chain is built from TRBV7-3 and TRBJ1-5; the D is unclear. CDR3 length: 13 residues. Looked up from germline, CDR1 is SGHTA and CDR2 is FQGTGA. V lost 8 bases and J 7 bases, leaving 15 bases between the germline ends. Written as DNA, the CDR3 is TGTGCCAGCCCCAGTTTGAGTACCCAGCCCCAGCATTTT. It translates to CASPSLSTQPQHF.

This chain joins TRBV2 and TRBJ1-3, with TRBD1 matching 7 bases. The CDR3 length is 14 residues. J was trimmed by 6 bases and V by 6 bases; bases with no gene match: 8. Germline V gene sequence: CDR1 SNHLY, CDR2 FYNNEI. CDR3 DNA sequence: TGTGCCAGCAGGGGTGACAGGGCGATAAACACCATATATTTT. It specifies CASRGDRAINTIYF. Using reference TRBV2 and TRBJ1-3 for the parts outside the CDR3, the full variable domain is EPEVTQTPSHQVTQMGQEVILRCVPISNHLYFYWYRQILGQKVEFLVSFYNNEISEKSEIFDDQFSVERPDGSNFTLKIRSTKLEDSAMYFCASRGDRAINTIYFGEGSWLTVV.

This clone came up a few times. V and J are TRBV13 and TRBJ2-4; D is unresolved. This CDR3 has 12 amino acids. Trimming pared 0 bases from V and 7 bases from J, leaving 4 bases between. Germline V gene data show CDR1 as PRHDT and CDR2 as FYEKMQ (reference sequence). In DNA form, the CDR3 reads TGTGCCAGCAGCTTAGGTCGGAACATTCAGTACTTC. Protein sequence: CASSLGRNIQYF.